The TCR beta chain under discussion was sequenced for a study of PD-1 blockade in classical Hodgkin lymphoma. Overall study: Nivolumab dosing for patients was 3 mg/kg, administered intravenously every 2 weeks.

Only a few counts were recorded for this clone. The antigen remains undetermined. The time point: cycle 4 day 1 (C4D1), after five to seven weeks of nivolumab. Every single patient, without exception, relapsed after autologous stem cell transplantation, and brentuximab vedotin exposure varied. Method: immunoSEQ multiplex PCR; TCRdb's copy keeps in-frame clones and lacks some. The sample includes about 21,000 clones, approximately 89% of them seen just once. Study conclusions and caveats: Exclusion removed patients who began nivolumab under 1 year after ASCT. The study found complete responders had baseline diversity similar to newly diagnosed patients.

The sample was peripheral blood mononuclear cells (PBMCs), taken before the fourth cycle of nivolumab. The TCR was taken from a human donor with classical Hodgkin lymphoma.

This CDR3 is CASSYSWVSNQPQHF. The CDR3 DNA follows: TGTGCCAGCAGTTACTCGTGGGTTAGCAATCAGCCCCAGCATTTT. V gene TRBV6-5 combines with J gene TRBJ1-5, with no clear D. The germline V and J ends were trimmed by 0 bases and 0 bases, with 6 bases remaining between them. The CDR3 sequence is 15 residues long. In germline, CDR1 is MNHEY, CDR2 SVGAGI.